These 21 T cell receptor beta chains originate from one sample sequenced in a study of T cells after yellow fever vaccination. TCRdb re-derived calls from the 5' RACE reads in MiXCR, one entry per CDR3 protein. The repertoire includes some 400,000 distinct CDR3 sequences, approximately 5.7% of them detected once, and about 15% sits in the top ten. Material: PBMCs, obtained 5 days after the yellow fever booster vaccination. The receptors were sampled from a man aged 25 to 40 who received the YFV17D yellow fever vaccine.

V and J are TRBV5-1 and TRBJ2-7, with 8 bases aligning to TRBD1. V lost 7 bases and J lost 2; bases outside the gene matches: 11. This CDR3 spans 15 amino acids. Germline CDR1 and CDR2: SGHRS and YFSETQ. CDR3 nucleotide sequence: TGCGCCAGCGGAACCGGGACAGGCCCTGCCTACGAGCAGTACTTC. Amino acids: CASGTGTGPAYEQYF.

Notes on this clonotype: This may be a read error, as it is one base from a much larger clone. The chain recombines TRBV10-1 with TRBJ2-1; tentative D call: TRBD2 (6 bases). Per the germline V gene, CDR1 is WNHNN and CDR2 is SYGVQD (reference sequence). V was pared by 4 bases and J by 4 bases, with 14 bases between. This CDR3 has 15 amino acids. The CDR3 region is CASSASGREYNEQFF. DNA for the CDR3: TGCGCCAGCAGTGCATCCGGGAGAGAATACAATGAGCAGTTCTTC.

This clonotype was found many times. The chain joins TRBV24-1 to TRBJ2-2; no clear D. The V end lost 9 bases, the J end lost 2 bases, and 9 bases lay between the germline ends. Germline V gene data show CDR1 as KGHDR and CDR2 as SFDVKD. The CDR3 sequence is 13 residues long. The CDR3: CATAETNTGELFF. DNA of the CDR3: TGTGCCACCGCCGAAACCAACACCGGGGAGCTGTTTTTT.

The CDR3 is CASSPPPGGYEQYF. The CDR3 DNA follows: TGTGCCAGCAGCCCCCCCCCGGGGGGATACGAGCAGTACTTC. The chain links TRBV7-2 to TRBJ2-7; 7 nucleotides line up with TRBD2. This CDR3 has 14 amino acids. The J segment lost 4 bases and the V segment lost 5 bases, leaving 8 bases of the junction unmatched. Germline CDR1 is SGHTA and CDR2 is FQGNSA.

This clonotype has more than one count but fewer than ten. The chain employs TRBV7-9 and TRBJ2-7; tentative D call: TRBD2 (5 bases). The CDR3 loop spans 13 amino acids. Germline V lookup: CDR1 SEHNR, CDR2 FQNEAQ (reference sequence). V lost 4 bases and J lost 7, with 14 bases in between. The CDR3 DNA follows: TGTGCCAGCAGCTCCTGGGATCGAGGGGAGCAGTACTTC. Encoded protein: CASSSWDRGEQYF.

This clonotype was detected a few times. As DNA, the CDR3 is TGTGCCAGCAGCCGGACTGGGAGCTCCTACAATGAGCAGTTCTTC. Translation: CASSRTGSSYNEQFF. The rearrangement uses TRBV5-5 and TRBJ2-1; D possibly corresponds to TRBD2 (5 bases). The CDR3 has 15 amino acids. Germline lookup yields CDR1 SGHKS and CDR2 YYEKEE (reference sequence). V was shortened by 4 bases and J by 0 bases, with 11 bases between the two germline ends.

This clonotype was seen many times. The rearrangement joins TRBV7-3 to TRBJ2-3; the D is unclear. Trimming stripped 4 bases from V and 5 bases from J, with 7 bases between. The CDR3 loop spans 12 amino acids. Germline V gene lookup returns CDR1 SGHTA and CDR2 FQGTGA. CDR3 region: CASSSNGDTQYF. Written as DNA, the CDR3 is TGTGCCAGCAGCTCGAATGGAGATACGCAGTATTTT.

This chain connects TRBV20-1 to TRBJ2-7, with TRBD1 matching over 9 bases. Trimming cost V 5 bases and J 5 bases; bases outside gene matches: 4. The CDR3 covers 12 residues. Germline CDR1 is DFQATT and CDR2 is SNEGSKA (reference sequence). CDR3 region: CSALRQGDEQYF. The CDR3 coding sequence is TGCAGTGCTCTCAGACAGGGGGACGAGCAGTACTTC.

This clonotype was counted a few times. The chain couples TRBV15 to TRBJ2-7; 7 bases match TRBD1. The junction had 7 bases not matched to a gene; V was cut back by 0 bases and J by 2 bases. The germline V gene has CDR1 LNHNV and CDR2 YYDKDF (reference sequence). This CDR3 contains 16 residues. Here the CDR3 reads CATSRDLDRAAYEQYF. In DNA, the CDR3 is TGTGCCACCAGCAGAGATCTCGACAGGGCAGCCTACGAGCAGTACTTC. Drawing the rest from reference TRBV15 and TRBJ2-7, the complete variable domain is DAMVIQNPRYQVTQFGKPVTLSCSQTLNHNVMYWYQQKSSQAPKLLFHYYDKDFNNEADTPDNFQSRRPNTSFCFLDIRSPGLGDTAMYLCATSRDLDRAAYEQYFGPGTRLTVT.

This clonotype came up many times. The V gene is TRBV29-1, the J gene TRBJ2-2, with TRBD2 identical over 10 bases. Germline CDR1 SQVTM, CDR2 ANQGSEA. V dropped 2 bases and J dropped 7; count of bases not matched to a gene: 7. There are 15 residues in the CDR3. The CDR3, as DNA: TGCAGCGTTGAAAAGCGGGAGGGCCAGATCGGGGAGCTGTTTTTT. Translating gives CSVEKREGQIGELFF.

The chain couples TRBV18 to TRBJ1-1, with D uncertain. Germline assignment: CDR1 KGHSH and CDR2 LQKENI. CDR3 length: 16 amino acids. The V end lost 3 bases, the J end lost 7 bases, and 21 bases lay between the germline ends. The CDR3: CASSPPRSAQTYEAFF. DNA of the CDR3: TGTGCCAGCTCACCCCCTCGATCCGCACAAACTTATGAAGCTTTCTTT.

The V call is TRBV18, the J call TRBJ1-1, with a tentative D call TRBD1 (6 bases). The CDR3 length is 13 residues. V lost 6 bases, J lost 3 bases, and 11 bases lay in between. Looked up from germline, CDR1 is KGHSH and CDR2 is LQKENI. CDR3 nucleotide sequence: TGTGCCAGCTCTCCGACAGGAGACACTGAAGCTTTCTTT. Protein product: CASSPTGDTEAFF.

A remark on this clonotype: A single base separates this from a much larger clone, so it may be a read error. CDR3 amino acids: CTSCVGTSLNEQFF. CDR3 in DNA: TGCACCAGTTGCGTTGGGACGAGCCTCAATGAGCAGTTCTTC. V is TRBV5-1 and J is TRBJ2-1, with D possibly called TRBD1 or TRBD2 (5 bases each). The CDR3 spans 14 residues. Germline CDR1 reads SGHRS; CDR2 reads YFSETQ.

The rearrangement joins TRBV28 to TRBJ1-2; 9 bases match TRBD1. The CDR3 contains 14 residues. Germline loops: CDR1 MDHEN, CDR2 SYDVKM. J was trimmed by 4 bases and V by 6 bases; bases with no gene match: 6. The CDR3 nucleotides are TGTGCCAGCAGCTCGGGACAGGGAACCTATGGCTACACCTTC. This sequence encodes CASSSGQGTYGYTF.

The sample holds many counts of this clonotype. The V call is TRBV6-1, the J call TRBJ2-1; 7 nucleotides line up with TRBD2. This CDR3 region has 16 residues. J gave up 1 base and V 6 bases, and 9 bases lay outside the gene matches. Germline V gene data show CDR1 as MNHNS and CDR2 as SASEGT. The CDR3 DNA sequence: TGTGCCAGCAGAGATAGCGGGCCCGGTTCCTACAATGAGCAGTTCTTC. Translating it yields CASRDSGPGSYNEQFF.

This clonotype was picked up a small number of times. The CDR3 DNA reads TGTGCCAGCAGCGCCAAGGCGGGATGGGATACGCAGTATTTT. Amino acids: CASSAKAGWDTQYF. This sequence joins TRBV7-8 and TRBJ2-3; possibly TRBD2 for D (6 bases). CDR1 SGHVS and CDR2 FQNEAQ come from the germline V gene. The CDR3 spans 14 residues. Between the trimmed V and J ends, which lost 5 bases and 6 bases, there was a span of 15 bases.

This clonotype was seen a few times. The chain uses TRBV28 and TRBJ1-1, with TRBD1 matching over 8 bases. The CDR3 consists of 16 residues. Germline CDR1 reads MDHEN; CDR2 reads SYDVKM. V shed 5 bases and J 2 bases; nucleotides not matched to a gene: 10. The CDR3 loop reads CASSPSLGQGNTEAFF. As DNA, the CDR3 is TGTGCCAGCAGTCCCTCCCTCGGACAGGGCAACACTGAAGCTTTCTTT.

The chain carries TRBV12-3 or TRBV12-4 and TRBJ2-6, with 10 bases that match TRBD1. V gave up 10 bases and J gave up 1 base; unmatched junction bases: 13. The CDR3 is 18 residues long. This CDR3 is CATLNIDRGLSGANVLTF. The CDR3 nucleotides read TGTGCCACCCTAAATATCGACAGGGGGCTTTCTGGGGCCAACGTCCTGACTTTC.

The chain links TRBV7-2 to TRBJ1-6; D possibly corresponds to TRBD1 (5 bases). CDR1 and CDR2 (germline): SGHTA, FQGNSA. The CDR3 is 16 amino acids. V lost 5 bases to trimming and J lost 10 bases, with 21 bases between them. The CDR3, as DNA: TGTGCCAGCAGCGCCGTTCTTAGCGGGGCTGGGTCACCCCTCCACTTT. Protein sequence: CASSAVLSGAGSPLHF.

This clonotype was observed a few times. This chain connects TRBV20-1 to TRBJ2-2, with D perhaps matching TRBD2 (5 bases). The germline V and J ends were trimmed by 3 bases and 5 bases, with 13 bases remaining between them. Germline lookup yields CDR1 DFQATT and CDR2 SNEGSKA (reference sequence). CDR3 length equals 14 residues. CDR3 bases: TGCAGTGCTAGTCCCCTAAGAGGGACCGGGGAGCTGTTTTTT. Translated: CSASPLRGTGELFF.

This clonotype was picked up a small number of times. J is TRBJ2-1 and V is TRBV7-2; D is ambiguous. Trimming removed 1 base at V and 8 bases at J, with 9 bases between. CDR1 is SGHTA, CDR2 FQGNSA, per germline. This CDR3 contains 13 residues. The CDR3 bases are TGTGCCAGCAGCTTAGAACCCGAGGATGAGCAGTTCTTC. Translated, it gives CASSLEPEDEQFF.